Only a few counts were recorded for the clone carrying this TCR beta chain. Its target is not known. The record originates from a study of post-analysis software for immune sequencing data. Study-level results: Elevated frequency relative to controls characterized roughly 5 TRBV segments in patients, TRBV5-6, TRBV5-1 and TRBV20-1 among them.

Included in the TCR beta cDNA libraries were unique molecular identifiers. TCRdb processed the PCR reads anew with MiXCR; each CDR3 protein has one entry. Of fewer than 900,000 distinct CDR3 sequences listed, about half were seen once; the top ten hold roughly 5.2%. The CDR3 contains 15 residues. With V trimmed by 7 bases and J by 2 bases, 4 bases remained unmatched. The clonotype comes from a girl aged 10-17 years with multiple sclerosis. This chain links TRBV12-3 or TRBV12-4 with TRBJ2-1, with 11 bases that match TRBD2. The material sequenced was blood. CDR3 coding DNA: TGTGCCAGCACCGGGACTAGCGGCCCCTACAATGAGCAGTTCTTC. Its protein product is CASTGTSGPYNEQFF.